A single sample gave rise to the 15 T cell receptor beta chains below, sequenced in a study of cytomegalovirus exposure and HLA in healthy donors. PCR involved 60 Vbeta and 13 Jbeta primers. Here immunoSEQ multiplex PCR was the method, and the copy in TCRdb shows in-frame clones only, minus some. The repertoire consists of around 200,000 clones, with approximately 70% occurring once and the leading ten covering about 3%. The sequenced material came from PBMCs. The receptors here all came from a man aged 35 to 55 in good health and CMV-seropositive.

The chain employs TRBV5-5 and TRBJ1-1; 8 nucleotides match TRBD1. This CDR3 has 12 amino acids. CDR1 is SGHKS and CDR2 is YYEKEE in the germline V gene (reference sequence). The V segment lost 2 bases and the J segment 12 bases; nucleotides outside the gene matches: 6. CDR3 in DNA: TGTGCCAGCAGCTTTACACAGGGGGTAACTTTCTTT. Protein product: CASSFTQGVTFF.

The J gene is TRBJ2-3, the V gene TRBV5-4; 16 nucleotides line up with TRBD2. V lost 4 bases and J lost 5; bases outside the gene matches: 10. CDR3 length: 18 amino acids. The germline V gene has CDR1 SGHNT and CDR2 YYREEE (reference sequence). The CDR3 DNA follows: TGTGCCAGCAGCATGCCGGGACTAGCGGGGGGGGGTGGAGATACGCAGTATTTT. This codes for CASSMPGLAGGGGDTQYF.

This sequence joins TRBV10-2 and TRBJ1-5, with D unclear. The CDR3 extends over 13 amino acids. Germline CDR1 WSHSY, CDR2 SAAADI. Trimming shortened V by 0 bases and J by 7 bases, and 7 bases separated the two germline ends. CDR3 loop: CASSESTGQPQHF. The CDR3 DNA reads TGCGCCAGCAGTGAGTCAACGGGACAGCCCCAGCATTTT.

The chain joins TRBV6-5 to TRBJ1-6, with TRBD1 as a possible D gene (6 bases). The CDR3 runs 15 residues. Looked up from germline, CDR1 is MNHEY and CDR2 is SVGAGI. The germline V and J ends were trimmed by 5 bases and 0 bases, with 8 bases remaining between them. The CDR3 DNA follows: TGTGCCAGCAGTCCACAGGGCTCCTATAATTCACCCCTCCACTTT. This codes for CASSPQGSYNSPLHF.

V gene TRBV11-1 combines with J gene TRBJ1-2; a weak D match, TRBD1 (5 bases). The V end was cut by 5 bases, the J end by 6 bases, with 16 bases between. CDR3 length: 14 amino acids. Germline CDR1 SGHAT, CDR2 FQDESV (reference sequence). The CDR3 sequence is CASSAQAGIDGYTF. The CDR3 DNA is TGTGCCAGCAGCGCCCAGGCAGGGATTGATGGCTACACCTTC.

The chain is built from TRBV6-5 and TRBJ1-1; perhaps TRBD1 as D (5 bases). The CDR3 runs to 15 residues. Per the germline V gene, CDR1 is MNHEY and CDR2 is SVGAGI. Trimming stripped 2 bases from V and 1 base from J, with 11 bases between. DNA for the CDR3: TGTGCCAGCAGTTACCCCGACGGGGGGAACACTGAAGCTTTCTTT. Amino acids: CASSYPDGGNTEAFF.

The rearrangement joins TRBV7-2 to TRBJ1-5; D remains ambiguous. The germline V and J ends were trimmed by 3 bases and 15 bases, with 21 bases remaining between them. Looked up from germline, CDR1 is SGHTA and CDR2 is FQGNSA. The CDR3 runs 14 residues. In DNA form, the CDR3 reads TGTGCCAGCAGCTTCTATAAGCTAGGTGGTATGTGGCATTTT. This translates into CASSFYKLGGMWHF.

The chain couples TRBV7-2 to TRBJ2-5; 11 bases are shared with TRBD2. CDR1 and CDR2 (germline): SGHTA, FQGNSA. This CDR3 region has 19 residues. V lost 0 bases to trimming and J lost 5 bases; unmatched junction nucleotides: 14. This chain's CDR3 is CASSLAPPLAGGPWETQYF. CDR3 bases: TGTGCCAGCAGCTTAGCCCCTCCCCTAGCGGGGGGCCCATGGGAGACCCAGTACTTC. The entire variable domain, with the rest obtained from reference TRBV7-2 and TRBJ2-5, is as follows: GAGVSQSPSNKVTEKGKDVELRCDPISGHTALYWYRQSLGQGLEFLIYFQGNSAPDKSGLPSDRFSAERTGGSVSTLTIQRTQQEDSAVYLCASSLAPPLAGGPWETQYFGPGTRLLVL.

This clone was recorded only once. The V and J genes are TRBV9 and TRBJ2-1; 9 bases match TRBD2. The CDR3 totals 16 residues. V was clipped by 0 bases and J by 8 bases; unmatched bases: 9. Germline CDR1 and CDR2: SGDLS and YYNGEE. The CDR3 protein is CASSVAWAGGRDEQFF. CDR3 nucleotides: TGTGCCAGCAGCGTAGCTTGGGCGGGGGGGAGGGATGAGCAGTTCTTC.

This clone was observed once. Other DNA sequences in this specimen translate into the identical CDR3. The chain couples TRBV7-2 to TRBJ1-5; the D is unclear. V lost 6 bases and J 2 bases, leaving 14 bases between the germline ends. This CDR3 contains 15 residues. CDR1 is SGHTA and CDR2 is FQGNSA in the germline V gene. The CDR3 nucleotides read TGTGCCAGCAGTCCCGGGGAGGCCCGCAATCAGCCCCAGCATTTT. This codes for CASSPGEARNQPQHF.

This chain uses TRBV4-2 with TRBJ2-7; TRBD2 matches at 10 bases. Germline V gives CDR1 LGHNA, CDR2 YNFKEQ. Unmatched junction bases numbered 6, after V lost 1 base and J lost 6 bases. The CDR3 has 15 amino acids. CDR3 in DNA: TGTGCCAGCAGCCAAGCGCGGCTAGCGGGGGTCGAGCAGTACTTC. Its translation is CASSQARLAGVEQYF.

The V call is TRBV5-5, the J call TRBJ2-2; 7 positions agree with TRBD1. J was trimmed by 5 bases and V by 2 bases; bases with no gene match: 6. This CDR3 is 15 amino acids long. CDR1 is SGHKS, CDR2 YYEKEE, per germline (reference sequence). This CDR3 reads CASSLGTGVTGELFF. The CDR3 nucleotides are TGTGCCAGCAGCTTAGGAACAGGGGTAACCGGGGAGCTGTTTTTT.

This clone has only a few counts. This chain connects TRBV4-1 to TRBJ2-7; TRBD2 aligns across 12 bases. After removal of 3 bases from V and 5 bases from J, the junction contained 8 bases not matched to a gene. Germline V gives CDR1 MGHRA, CDR2 YSYEKL. The CDR3 totals 16 residues. For the CDR3, the DNA is TGCGCCAGCAGCCATACCACTAGCGGGGGGACCAACGAGCAGTACTTC. Translating it yields CASSHTTSGGTNEQYF.

The chain is built from TRBV5-6 and TRBJ1-1; D unclear. CDR3 size: 15 residues. Germline V lookup: CDR1 SGHDT, CDR2 YYEEEE. Trimming left V 3 bases short and J 0 bases short, with 12 bases between. CDR3 protein: CASSSQIAVNTEAFF. The CDR3 DNA is TGTGCCAGCAGCTCCCAAATAGCTGTGAACACTGAAGCTTTCTTT.

This clone was observed once. The genes are TRBV5-5 and TRBJ2-1; 7 bases align to TRBD2. From germline, CDR1 is SGHKS and CDR2 YYEKEE (reference sequence). The CDR3 sequence is 15 residues long. V lost 4 bases and J lost 8; bases outside the gene matches: 12. The CDR3 DNA reads TGTGCCAGCAGCCCCTCCACCGGGGGGTTGTATGAGCAGTTCTTC. Translated: CASSPSTGGLYEQFF.